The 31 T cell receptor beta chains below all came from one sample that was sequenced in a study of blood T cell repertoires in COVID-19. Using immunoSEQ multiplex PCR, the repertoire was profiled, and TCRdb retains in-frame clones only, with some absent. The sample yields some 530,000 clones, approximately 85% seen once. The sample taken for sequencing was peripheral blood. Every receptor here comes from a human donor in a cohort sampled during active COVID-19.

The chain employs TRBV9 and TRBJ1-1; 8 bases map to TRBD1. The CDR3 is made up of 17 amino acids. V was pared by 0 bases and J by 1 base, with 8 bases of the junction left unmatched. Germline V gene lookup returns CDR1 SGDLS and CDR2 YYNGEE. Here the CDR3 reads CASSVDGTGITNTEAFF. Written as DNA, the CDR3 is TGTGCCAGCAGCGTAGATGGGACAGGTATTACGAACACTGAAGCTTTCTTT.

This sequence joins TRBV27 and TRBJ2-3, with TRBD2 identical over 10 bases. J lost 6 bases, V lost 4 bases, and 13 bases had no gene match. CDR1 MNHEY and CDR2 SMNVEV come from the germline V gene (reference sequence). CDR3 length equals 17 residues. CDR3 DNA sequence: TGTGCCAGCAGTTCCCTAACCTCGCTAGCGGGAGAGGATACGCAGTATTTT. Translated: CASSSLTSLAGEDTQYF.

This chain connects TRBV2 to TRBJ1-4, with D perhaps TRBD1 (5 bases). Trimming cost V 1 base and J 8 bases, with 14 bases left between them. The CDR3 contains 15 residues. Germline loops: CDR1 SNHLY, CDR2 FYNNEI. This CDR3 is CASSEGRGGREKLFF. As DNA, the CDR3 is TGTGCCAGCAGTGAAGGGAGGGGCGGTCGGGAAAAACTGTTTTTT.

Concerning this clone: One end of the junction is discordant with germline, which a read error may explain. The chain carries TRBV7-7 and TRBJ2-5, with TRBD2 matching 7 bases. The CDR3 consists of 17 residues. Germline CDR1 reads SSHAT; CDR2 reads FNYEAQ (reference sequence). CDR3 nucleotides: TGTGCTAGCAGCTTAGCGGGCAGCTACCAGCCACAAGAGACCCAGTACTTC. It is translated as CASSLAGSYQPQETQYF.

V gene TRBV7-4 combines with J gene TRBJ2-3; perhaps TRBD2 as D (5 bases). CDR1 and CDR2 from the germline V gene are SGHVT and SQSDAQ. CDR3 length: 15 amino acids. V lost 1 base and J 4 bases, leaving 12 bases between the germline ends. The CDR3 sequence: CASSLETGWADTQYF. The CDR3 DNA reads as TGTGCCAGCAGCTTAGAAACGGGGTGGGCAGATACGCAGTATTTT.

CDR3 nucleotide sequence: TGTGCCAGCAGCCAGACTAGCTATTACAATGAGCAGTTCTTC. This translates into CASSQTSYYNEQFF. This chain uses TRBV7-6 with TRBJ2-1; 7 bases map to TRBD2. CDR3 length: 14 amino acids. Germline lookup yields CDR1 SGHVS and CDR2 FNYEAQ. Losses at the gene ends were 5 bases for V and 4 bases for J; bases not matched to a gene: 5.

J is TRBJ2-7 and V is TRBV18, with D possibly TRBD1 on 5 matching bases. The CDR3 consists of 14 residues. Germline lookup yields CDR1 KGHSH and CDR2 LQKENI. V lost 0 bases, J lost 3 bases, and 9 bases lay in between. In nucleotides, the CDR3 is TGTGCCAGCTCACCACCGACAGTTATCTACGAGCAGTACTTC. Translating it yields CASSPPTVIYEQYF.

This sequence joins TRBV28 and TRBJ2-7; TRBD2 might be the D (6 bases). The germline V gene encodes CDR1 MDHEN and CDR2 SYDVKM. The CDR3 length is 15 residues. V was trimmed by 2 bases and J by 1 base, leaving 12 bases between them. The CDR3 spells CASSLIGTSSYEQYF. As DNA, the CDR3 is TGTGCCAGCAGTTTAATTGGGACTTCATCCTACGAGCAGTACTTC.

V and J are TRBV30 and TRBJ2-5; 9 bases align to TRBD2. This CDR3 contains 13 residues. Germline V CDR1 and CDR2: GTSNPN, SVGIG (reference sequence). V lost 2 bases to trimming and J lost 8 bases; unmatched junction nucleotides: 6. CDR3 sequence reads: CAWSRSGGQTQYF. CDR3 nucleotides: TGTGCCTGGAGTCGAAGCGGGGGGCAAACCCAGTACTTC.

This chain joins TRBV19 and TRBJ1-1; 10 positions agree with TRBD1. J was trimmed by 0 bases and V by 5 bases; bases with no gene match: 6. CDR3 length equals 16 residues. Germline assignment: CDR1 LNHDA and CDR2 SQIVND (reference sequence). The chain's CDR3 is CASSPRQGAVNTEAFF. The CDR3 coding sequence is TGTGCCAGTAGTCCACGACAGGGGGCGGTGAACACTGAAGCTTTCTTT.

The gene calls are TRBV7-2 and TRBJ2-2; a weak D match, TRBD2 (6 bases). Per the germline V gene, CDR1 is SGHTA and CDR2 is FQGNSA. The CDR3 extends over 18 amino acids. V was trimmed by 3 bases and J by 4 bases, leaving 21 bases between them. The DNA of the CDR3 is TGTGCCAGCAGCTTGACCCCCCTGCGGGGAACGAGCACCGGGGAGCTGTTTTTT. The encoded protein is CASSLTPLRGTSTGELFF.

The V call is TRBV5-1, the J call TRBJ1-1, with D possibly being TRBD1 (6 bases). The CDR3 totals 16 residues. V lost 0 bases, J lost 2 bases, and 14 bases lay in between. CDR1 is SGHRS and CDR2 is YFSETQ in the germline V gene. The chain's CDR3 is CASSLAGQSGNTEAFF. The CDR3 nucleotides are TGCGCCAGCAGCTTGGCCGGACAGAGTGGCAACACTGAAGCTTTCTTT. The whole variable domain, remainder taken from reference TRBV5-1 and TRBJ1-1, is KAGVTQTPRYLIKTRGQQVTLSCSPISGHRSVSWYQQTPGQGLQFLFEYFSETQRNKGNFPGRFSGRQFSNSRSEMNVSTLELGDSALYLCASSLAGQSGNTEAFFGQGTRLTVV.

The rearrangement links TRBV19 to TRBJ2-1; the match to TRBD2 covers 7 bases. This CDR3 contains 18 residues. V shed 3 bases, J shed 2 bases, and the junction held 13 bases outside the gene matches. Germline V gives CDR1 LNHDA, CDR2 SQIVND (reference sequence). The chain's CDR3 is CASSMAGMAGDTYNEQFF. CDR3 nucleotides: TGTGCCAGTAGTATGGCCGGGATGGCGGGAGATACCTACAATGAGCAGTTCTTC.

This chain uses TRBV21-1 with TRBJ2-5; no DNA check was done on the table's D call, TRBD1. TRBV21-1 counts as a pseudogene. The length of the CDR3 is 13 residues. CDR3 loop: CASSKHREETQYF. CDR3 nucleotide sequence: TGTGCCAGCAGCAAACACAGGGAAGAGACCCAGTACTTC.

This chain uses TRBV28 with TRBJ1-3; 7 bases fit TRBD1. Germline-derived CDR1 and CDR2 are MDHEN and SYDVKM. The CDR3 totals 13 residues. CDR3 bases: TGTTCCACCGGGACAGCCCTCTCAAACACCATATATTTT. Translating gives CSTGTALSNTIYF.

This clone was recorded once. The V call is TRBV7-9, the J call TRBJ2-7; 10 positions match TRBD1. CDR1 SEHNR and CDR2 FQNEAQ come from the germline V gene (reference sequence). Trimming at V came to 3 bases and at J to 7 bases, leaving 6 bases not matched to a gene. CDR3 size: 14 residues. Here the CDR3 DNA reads TGTGCCAGCAGCTTTCGACAGGGGGCAGGAGAGCAGTACTTC. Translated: CASSFRQGAGEQYF.

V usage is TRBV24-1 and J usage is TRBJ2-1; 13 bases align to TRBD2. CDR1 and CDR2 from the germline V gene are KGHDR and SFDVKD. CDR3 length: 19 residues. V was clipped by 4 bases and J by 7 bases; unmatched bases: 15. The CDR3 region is CATSEQNKGLAGRRNEQFF. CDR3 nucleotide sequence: TGTGCCACCAGTGAGCAAAACAAGGGACTAGCGGGAAGGCGGAATGAGCAGTTCTTC.

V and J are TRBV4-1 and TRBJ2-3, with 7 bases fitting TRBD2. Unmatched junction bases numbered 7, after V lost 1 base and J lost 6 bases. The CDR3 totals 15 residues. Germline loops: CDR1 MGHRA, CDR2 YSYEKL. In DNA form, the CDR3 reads TGCGCCAGCAGCCAAGGACGGGGGGATCACGATACGCAGTATTTT. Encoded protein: CASSQGRGDHDTQYF.

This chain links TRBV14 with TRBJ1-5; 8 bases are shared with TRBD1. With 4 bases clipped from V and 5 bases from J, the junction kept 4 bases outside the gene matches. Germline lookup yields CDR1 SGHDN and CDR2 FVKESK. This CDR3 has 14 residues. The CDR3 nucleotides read TGTGCCAGCAGCCGGACAGGGCGTTATCAGCCCCAGCATTTT. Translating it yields CASSRTGRYQPQHF.

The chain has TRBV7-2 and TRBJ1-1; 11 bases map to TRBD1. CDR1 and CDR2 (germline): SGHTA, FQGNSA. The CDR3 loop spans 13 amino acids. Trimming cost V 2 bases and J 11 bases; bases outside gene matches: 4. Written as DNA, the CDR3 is TGTGCCAGCAGCTTAAGGACAGGGGGCTTGGCTTTCTTT. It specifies CASSLRTGGLAFF.

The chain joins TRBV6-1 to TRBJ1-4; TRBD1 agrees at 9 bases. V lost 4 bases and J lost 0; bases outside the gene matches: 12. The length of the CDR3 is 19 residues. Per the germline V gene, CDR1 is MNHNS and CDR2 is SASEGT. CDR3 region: CASSGGRDRALATNEKLFF. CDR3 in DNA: TGTGCCAGCAGTGGGGGCCGGGACAGGGCCCTAGCAACTAATGAAAAACTGTTTTTT.

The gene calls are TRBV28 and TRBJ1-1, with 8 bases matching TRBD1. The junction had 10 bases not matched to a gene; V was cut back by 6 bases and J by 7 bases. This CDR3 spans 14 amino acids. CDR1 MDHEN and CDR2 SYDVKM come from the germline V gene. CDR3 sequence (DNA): TGTGCCAGCAGCCTAATGACAGGGGCCCTTGAAGCTTTCTTT. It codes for CASSLMTGALEAFF.

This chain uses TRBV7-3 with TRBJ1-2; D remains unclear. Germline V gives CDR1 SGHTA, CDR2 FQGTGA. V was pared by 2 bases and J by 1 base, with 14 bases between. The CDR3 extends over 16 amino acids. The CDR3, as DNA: TGTGCCAGCAGCTTACGGCCCTCCGCGGATAACTATGGCTACACCTTC. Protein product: CASSLRPSADNYGYTF.

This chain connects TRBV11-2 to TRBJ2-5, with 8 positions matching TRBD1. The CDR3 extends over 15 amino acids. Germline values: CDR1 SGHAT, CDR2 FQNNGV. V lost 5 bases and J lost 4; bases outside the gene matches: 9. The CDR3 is CASSRIQGVGETQYF. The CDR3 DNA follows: TGTGCCAGCAGCCGAATACAGGGGGTAGGAGAGACCCAGTACTTC.

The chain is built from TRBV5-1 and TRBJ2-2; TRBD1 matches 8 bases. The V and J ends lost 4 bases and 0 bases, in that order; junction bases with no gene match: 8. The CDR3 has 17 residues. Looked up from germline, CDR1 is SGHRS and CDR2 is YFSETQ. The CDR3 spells CASSPQKDRANTGELFF. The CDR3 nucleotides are TGCGCCAGCAGCCCACAGAAGGACAGGGCGAACACCGGGGAGCTGTTTTTT.

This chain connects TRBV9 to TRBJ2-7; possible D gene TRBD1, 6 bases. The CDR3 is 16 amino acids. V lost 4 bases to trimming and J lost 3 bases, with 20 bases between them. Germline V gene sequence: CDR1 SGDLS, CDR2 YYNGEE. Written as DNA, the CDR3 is TGTGCCAGCAGCCAAGAGGTAGGGGGATGGGGCTACGAGCAGTACTTC. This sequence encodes CASSQEVGGWGYEQYF. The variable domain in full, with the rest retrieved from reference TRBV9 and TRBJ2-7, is DSGVTQTPKHLITATGQRVTLRCSPRSGDLSVYWYQQSLDQGLQFLIQYYNGEERAKGNILERFSAQQFPDLHSELNLSSLELGDSALYFCASSQEVGGWGYEQYFGPGTRLTVT.

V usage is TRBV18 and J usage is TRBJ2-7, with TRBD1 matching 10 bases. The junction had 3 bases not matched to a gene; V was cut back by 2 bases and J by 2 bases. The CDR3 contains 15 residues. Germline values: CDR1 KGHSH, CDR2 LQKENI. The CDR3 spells CASSPGTGVPYEQYF. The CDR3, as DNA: TGTGCCAGCTCACCAGGGACAGGGGTTCCCTACGAGCAGTACTTC.

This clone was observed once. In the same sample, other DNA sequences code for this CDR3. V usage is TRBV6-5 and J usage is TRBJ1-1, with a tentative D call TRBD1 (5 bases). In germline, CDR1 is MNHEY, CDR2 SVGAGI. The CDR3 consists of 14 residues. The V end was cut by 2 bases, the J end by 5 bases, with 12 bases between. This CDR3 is CASSYSVGRTEAFF. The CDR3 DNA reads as TGTGCCAGCAGTTACAGTGTGGGGCGGACTGAAGCTTTCTTT.

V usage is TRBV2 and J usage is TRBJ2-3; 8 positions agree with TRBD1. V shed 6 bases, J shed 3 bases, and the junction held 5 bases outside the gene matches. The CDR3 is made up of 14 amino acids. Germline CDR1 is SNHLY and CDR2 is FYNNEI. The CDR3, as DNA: TGTGCCAGCAGGGTACAGGGGGTGACAGATACGCAGTATTTT. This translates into CASRVQGVTDTQYF.

The CDR3 spells CASSLGTGGRYEQYF. The CDR3 DNA follows: TGTGCCAGCAGCCTAGGGACGGGAGGACGGTACGAGCAGTACTTC. V and J are TRBV7-3 and TRBJ2-7; TRBD2 aligns across 7 bases. Germline V gives CDR1 SGHTA, CDR2 FQGTGA. J was trimmed by 4 bases and V by 5 bases; bases with no gene match: 11. The CDR3 runs to 15 residues.

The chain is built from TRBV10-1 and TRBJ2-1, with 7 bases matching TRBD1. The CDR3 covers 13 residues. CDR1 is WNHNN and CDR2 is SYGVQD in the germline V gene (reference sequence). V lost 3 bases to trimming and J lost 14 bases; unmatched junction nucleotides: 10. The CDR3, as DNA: TGCGCCAGCAGTGAAGATACAGGGGCGAGAGAGTTCTTC. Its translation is CASSEDTGAREFF.